This entry lists 14 T cell receptor beta chains sequenced from one sample in a study of human T cells and chemical hapten exposure. TCRdb reprocessed the RACE reads with MiXCR, giving one entry per CDR3 protein. Here the sample spans 150,000 to 200,000 distinct CDR3 sequences, about 31% being singletons. As to time point: pre-sensitization, week 0. Treatment meaning: therapeutic diphenylcyclopropenone sensitization with weekly scalp DPC. Material: whole blood, obtained in connection with sensitization to the hapten diphenylcyclopropenone (DPC). These TCRs come from a woman aged 25 to 39 with alopecia areata. Some clones in this sample may be carry-over from other donors' samples.

Only a few counts were recorded for this clonotype. The V gene is TRBV12-3 or TRBV12-4, the J gene TRBJ2-3; 8 positions match TRBD1. The V gene end was trimmed by 7 bases and the J gene end by 0 bases; junction bases not matched to a gene: 6. The CDR3 contains 15 residues. The chain's CDR3 is CASTMWDRSTDTQYF. In DNA, the CDR3 is TGTGCCAGCACTATGTGGGACAGGAGCACAGATACGCAGTATTTT.

This clonotype was picked up a small number of times. The chain carries TRBV29-1 and TRBJ1-1; tentative D call: TRBD1 (6 bases). Germline V gene sequence: CDR1 SQVTM, CDR2 ANQGSEA. Trimming removed 7 bases from V and 3 bases from J, with 18 bases in between. This CDR3 spans 14 amino acids. CDR3 in amino acids: CSAVTTGFDTEAFF. CDR3 DNA: TGCAGCGCCGTAACGACAGGATTTGACACTGAAGCTTTCTTT.

The chain is built from TRBV20-1 and TRBJ2-7; the D is unclear. Germline CDR1 DFQATT, CDR2 SNEGSKA (reference sequence). There are 13 residues in the CDR3. Trimming pared 0 bases from V and 6 bases from J, leaving 12 bases between. CDR3 nucleotide sequence: TGCAGTGCTAGAGAAGCGCCAAATCTCGAGCAGTACTTC. This translates into CSAREAPNLEQYF.

This chain joins TRBV28 and TRBJ1-1, with 9 positions matching TRBD1. This CDR3 is 18 amino acids long. The V gene end was trimmed by 3 bases and the J gene end by 8 bases; junction bases not matched to a gene: 19. From germline, CDR1 is MDHEN and CDR2 SYDVKM. The chain's CDR3 is CASSLDSANRGLRVEAFF. The CDR3 DNA reads as TGTGCCAGCAGTTTGGATTCCGCGAACAGGGGGCTGCGTGTGGAAGCTTTCTTT.

This clonotype has a count of ten or more. This chain connects TRBV30 to TRBJ1-5; TRBD1 might be the D (6 bases). This CDR3 region has 13 residues. Trimming removed 2 bases from V and 6 bases from J, with 11 bases in between. From germline, CDR1 is GTSNPN and CDR2 SVGIG (reference sequence). CDR3: CAWSLQGPQPQHF. In nucleotides, the CDR3 is TGTGCCTGGAGTTTACAGGGACCTCAGCCCCAGCATTTT.

This clonotype was seen more than once but under ten times. The V call is TRBV9, the J call TRBJ1-3; D gene unclear. The CDR3 spans 16 residues. V shed 0 bases and J shed 0 bases, with 10 bases lying between them. Germline CDR1 and CDR2: SGDLS and YYNGEE. As DNA, the CDR3 is TGTGCCAGCAGCGTAGAGGGAGGTCGCTCTGGAAACACCATATATTTT. Its protein is CASSVEGGRSGNTIYF. Using reference TRBV9 and TRBJ1-3 for the parts outside the CDR3, the full variable domain is DSGVTQTPKHLITATGQRVTLRCSPRSGDLSVYWYQQSLDQGLQFLIQYYNGEERAKGNILERFSAQQFPDLHSELNLSSLELGDSALYFCASSVEGGRSGNTIYFGEGSWLTVV.

This clonotype was seen only a few times. The chain links TRBV21-1 to TRBJ2-7; the table's D call, TRBD1, was not checked against the DNA. TRBV21-1 is shown as a pseudogene. There are 15 residues in the CDR3. For the CDR3, the DNA is TGTGCCAGCAGCAAAGAAGGGGGGGAGATCCACGAGCAGTACTTC. Translating gives CASSKEGGEIHEQYF.

This clonotype was picked up a small number of times. V and J are TRBV20-1 and TRBJ2-3; D might be TRBD2 (7 bases). V shed 5 bases and J shed 5 bases, with 17 bases lying between them. CDR3 length: 14 amino acids. CDR1 is DFQATT and CDR2 is SNEGSKA in the germline V gene (reference sequence). The DNA for the CDR3 is TGCAGTGCTCCCCAAGGGGGGGGGGGAGATACGCAGTATTTT. The encoded protein is CSAPQGGGGDTQYF.

This clonotype has more than one count but fewer than ten. The chain links TRBV28 to TRBJ2-5; D tentatively reads TRBD1 or TRBD2 (5 bases each). The CDR3 runs to 15 residues. The V gene lost 5 bases and the J gene lost 1 base, with 14 bases spanning the gap. Germline V lookup: CDR1 MDHEN, CDR2 SYDVKM. The CDR3 DNA follows: TGTGCCAGCAGTCTTCCCGGGGCGAGCCAAGAGACCCAGTACTTC. Translating it yields CASSLPGASQETQYF. Full variable domain (remainder filled in from reference TRBV28 and TRBJ2-5): DVKVTQSSRYLVKRTGEKVFLECVQDMDHENMFWYRQDPGLGLRLIYFSYDVKMKEKGDIPEGYSVSREKKERFSLILESASTNQTSMYLCASSLPGASQETQYFGPGTRLLVL.

In this sample, this clonotype turned up a few times. The chain links TRBV20-1 to TRBJ2-7, with unresolved D. Germline V lookup: CDR1 DFQATT, CDR2 SNEGSKA (reference sequence). The V end was cut by 0 bases, the J end by 3 bases, with 6 bases between. CDR3 length: 12 amino acids. DNA for the CDR3: TGCAGTGCTAGAGAGGGGTTCTACGAGCAGTACTTC. It encodes CSAREGFYEQYF.

This rearrangement joins TRBV20-1 to TRBJ1-5; D gene unclear. The CDR3 covers 13 residues. The germline CDR1 and CDR2 sequences are DFQATT and SNEGSKA (reference sequence). V was pared by 3 bases and J by 2 bases, with 8 bases between. The CDR3 region is CSASSQGNQPQHF. Here the CDR3 DNA reads TGCAGTGCTAGTTCCCAGGGCAATCAGCCCCAGCATTTT.

The rearrangement uses TRBV10-2 and TRBJ2-3; 9 bases line up with TRBD2. The junction had 8 bases not matched to a gene; V was cut back by 6 bases and J by 4 bases. The CDR3 spans 15 residues. Germline CDR1 and CDR2: WSHSY and SAAADI. For the CDR3, the DNA is TGCGCCAGCAGCAACTGGGCGGGAGGGGCAGATACGCAGTATTTT. It yields the protein CASSNWAGGADTQYF.

This sequence joins TRBV20-1 and TRBJ2-7; perhaps TRBD1 as D (6 bases). With 6 bases removed from V and 3 bases from J, the gap between germline ends came to 18 bases. The germline V gene has CDR1 DFQATT and CDR2 SNEGSKA (reference sequence). This CDR3 spans 14 amino acids. The CDR3 coding sequence is TGCAGTGCCTCCGCGGGTGACAGGCTCTACGAGCAGTACTTC. It specifies CSASAGDRLYEQYF.

The chain has TRBV7-2 and TRBJ2-1, with 12 positions matching TRBD2. Germline V gives CDR1 SGHTA, CDR2 FQGNSA. Trimming at V came to 3 bases and at J to 8 bases, leaving 11 bases not matched to a gene. The CDR3 extends over 17 amino acids. The CDR3 sequence is CASSFRLAGARSDEQFF. As DNA, the CDR3 is TGTGCCAGCAGCTTCAGACTAGCGGGAGCCCGTTCGGATGAGCAGTTCTTC. The complete variable domain, with remaining parts taken from reference TRBV7-2 and TRBJ2-1, reads GAGVSQSPSNKVTEKGKDVELRCDPISGHTALYWYRQSLGQGLEFLIYFQGNSAPDKSGLPSDRFSAERTGGSVSTLTIQRTQQEDSAVYLCASSFRLAGARSDEQFFGPGTRLTVL.